Sequencing of this TCR beta chain was carried out in a study of neurological immune-mediated disorders. Study-wide results and limits: Expanded clones shared no CDR3 amino acid sequences across subjects, suggesting private repertoires in all groups.

Synthesis of cDNA was carried out by template-switch 5'RACE. The reaction used 10-nucleotide random UMIs. Each CDR3 protein gets one entry after TCRdb re-called the 5' RACE reads with MiXCR. The data contain 70,000 or so distinct CDR3 sequences, 4% to 6% of them singletons. This CDR3 has 13 residues. V was cut by 0 bases and J by 6 bases, with 9 bases left in between. Germline-derived CDR1 and CDR2 are DFQATT and SNEGSKA (reference sequence). This clonotype came up many times. Its antigen is currently unknown. The chain carries TRBV20-1 and TRBJ2-1; no reliable D call. The source of this sequence is a woman aged 25-40 years with multiple sclerosis. Sequencing input: PBMCs. The CDR3 spells CSARDPSLNEQFF. As DNA, the CDR3 is TGCAGTGCTAGAGATCCATCGCTCAATGAGCAGTTCTTC.